The 25 T cell receptor beta chains reported below all come from one sample, sequenced in a study of neurological immune-mediated disorders. A single record per CDR3 protein comes from TCRdb applying MiXCR to the 5' RACE reads. The sample records approximately 77,000 distinct CDR3 sequences, about 9.7% being singletons. Sequencing was carried out using PBMCs. The receptors here all came from a man in his fifties in good health.

At least ten counts were recorded for this clonotype. The gene calls are TRBV3-1 and TRBJ1-4; no reliable D call. The germline V gene encodes CDR1 LGHDT and CDR2 YNNKEL (reference sequence). The length of the CDR3 is 12 residues. The germline V and J ends were trimmed by 4 bases and 5 bases, with 5 bases remaining between them. CDR3 residues: CASSLANEKLFF. DNA of the CDR3: TGTGCCAGCAGCCTAGCGAATGAAAAACTGTTTTTT.

This clonotype was observed many times. V and J are TRBV5-1 and TRBJ2-1; D ambiguous. Germline-derived CDR1 and CDR2 are SGHRS and YFSETQ. This CDR3 has 16 residues. V lost 2 bases and J 0 bases, leaving 12 bases between the germline ends. This CDR3 is CASSFALPGSYNEQFF. CDR3 nucleotides: TGCGCCAGCAGCTTTGCACTACCTGGCTCCTACAATGAGCAGTTCTTC. The full variable domain, rest sourced from reference TRBV5-1 and TRBJ2-1, is KAGVTQTPRYLIKTRGQQVTLSCSPISGHRSVSWYQQTPGQGLQFLFEYFSETQRNKGNFPGRFSGRQFSNSRSEMNVSTLELGDSALYLCASSFALPGSYNEQFFGPGTRLTVL.

This clonotype was observed many times. The chain couples TRBV29-1 to TRBJ2-7, with D unclear. V was clipped by 6 bases and J by 1 base, with 7 bases between them. Germline values: CDR1 SQVTM, CDR2 ANQGSEA. The CDR3 sequence is 11 residues long. The CDR3 region has the DNA TGCAGCGTCAGACATTCCTACGAGCAGTACTTC. This gives the protein CSVRHSYEQYF.

This clonotype showed up many times. The gene calls are TRBV29-1 and TRBJ2-3; 7 positions match TRBD1. The V segment lost 5 bases and the J segment 1 base; nucleotides outside the gene matches: 6. The CDR3 loop spans 14 amino acids. The germline V gene has CDR1 SQVTM and CDR2 ANQGSEA. The CDR3 reads CSVKQGDGTDTQYF. The DNA of the CDR3 is TGCAGCGTTAAGCAGGGGGATGGCACAGATACGCAGTATTTT.

The sample holds a few counts of this clonotype. V is TRBV10-3 and J is TRBJ1-4, with a tentative D call TRBD1 (6 bases). The V and J ends lost 3 bases and 4 bases respectively, with 12 bases between them. CDR1 and CDR2 from the germline V gene are ENHRY and SYGVKD. The CDR3 spans 15 residues. The CDR3 region is CAISDPTGSNEKLFF. The CDR3 DNA is TGTGCCATCAGTGACCCGACAGGAAGTAATGAAAAACTGTTTTTT.

This clonotype was counted many times. The rearrangement links TRBV3-1 to TRBJ2-7, with D possibly TRBD1 on 6 matching bases. V shed 4 bases and J shed 2 bases, with 15 bases lying between them. Germline values: CDR1 LGHDT, CDR2 YNNKEL (reference sequence). CDR3 length: 15 residues. Here the CDR3 reads CASSLFSRGPYEQYF. CDR3 DNA sequence: TGTGCCAGCAGCCTCTTTTCCAGGGGCCCCTACGAGCAGTACTTC.

In this sample, this clonotype turned up many times. This chain uses TRBV28 with TRBJ1-2; TRBD1 matches at 8 bases. J was trimmed by 7 bases and V by 3 bases; bases with no gene match: 7. Germline V gene sequence: CDR1 MDHEN, CDR2 SYDVKM. The CDR3 runs 14 residues. CDR3 coding DNA: TGTGCCAGCAGTTTGGACAGGGCCACCTTTGGCTACACCTTC. Translating it yields CASSLDRATFGYTF.

This clonotype occurred many times. V usage is TRBV29-1 and J usage is TRBJ1-1; D gene uncertain. The ends were cut back, 2 bases at V and 1 base at J, with 5 bases in the middle. Germline V gives CDR1 SQVTM, CDR2 ANQGSEA. The CDR3 contains 12 residues. CDR3 coding DNA: TGCAGCGTTGAACGGTCGAACACTGAAGCTTTCTTT. Its translation: CSVERSNTEAFF. Supplemented by reference TRBV29-1 and TRBJ1-1, the full variable domain reads SAVISQKPSRDICQRGTSLTIQCQVDSQVTMMFWYRQQPGQSLTLIATANQGSEATYESGFVIDKFPISRPNLTFSTLTVSNMSPEDSSIYLCSVERSNTEAFFGQGTRLTVV.

This clonotype has ten or more counts. The rearrangement links TRBV5-5 to TRBJ2-1, with D possibly being TRBD2 (5 bases). The germline CDR1 and CDR2 sequences are SGHKS and YYEKEE (reference sequence). Trimming pared 5 bases from V and 0 bases from J, leaving 6 bases between. This CDR3 spans 13 amino acids. The DNA of the CDR3 is TGTGCCAGCAGAACTAGCTCCTACAATGAGCAGTTCTTC. This codes for CASRTSSYNEQFF. The full variable domain, with the rest looked up from reference TRBV5-5 and TRBJ2-1, is DAGVTQSPTHLIKTRGQQVTLRCSPISGHKSVSWYQQVLGQGPQFIFQYYEKEERGRGNFPDRFSARQFPNYSSELNVNALLLGDSALYLCASRTSSYNEQFFGPGTRLTVL.

This clonotype was recorded many times. The chain employs TRBV12-3 or TRBV12-4 and TRBJ1-2; tentatively, D is TRBD1 (5 bases). This CDR3 contains 15 residues. V was shortened by 7 bases and J by 4 bases, with 19 bases between the two germline ends. For the CDR3, the DNA is TGTGCCAGCACCCCCGAGGGGATATGGGCCTATGGCTACACCTTC. Translated: CASTPEGIWAYGYTF.

This clonotype was observed at least ten times. CDR3 nucleotide sequence: TGTGCCAGTACCCCGGGTAACTCCTACGAGCAGTACTTC. Amino acid sequence: CASTPGNSYEQYF. The J gene is TRBJ2-7, the V gene TRBV6-6; D gene unclear. V lost 9 bases to trimming and J lost 0 bases, with 12 bases between them. Germline CDR1 is MNHNY and CDR2 is SVGAGI (reference sequence). This CDR3 has 13 residues.

This clonotype was counted only a few times. J is TRBJ2-3 and V is TRBV5-1; D perhaps matches TRBD1 (6 bases). Germline CDR1 is SGHRS and CDR2 is YFSETQ. This CDR3 is built from 16 residues. V was trimmed by 0 bases and J by 2 bases, leaving 13 bases between them. The CDR3 DNA reads as TGCGCCAGCAGCTTGGAACAGGGAACAAACACAGATACGCAGTATTTT. It is translated as CASSLEQGTNTDTQYF.

This clonotype came up many times. The CDR3 DNA follows: TGCGCCAGCAGACCGGTGGGACTAGCGGGGGCAGATACGCAGTATTTT. Translating it yields CASRPVGLAGADTQYF. The rearrangement joins TRBV4-1 to TRBJ2-3; 14 bases agree with TRBD2. The germline gives CDR1 MGHRA, CDR2 YSYEKL. V lost 6 bases and J lost 4; bases outside the gene matches: 6. The length of the CDR3 is 16 residues.

This clonotype was seen ten or more times. V is TRBV5-1 and J is TRBJ1-5; D unresolved. CDR1 is SGHRS, CDR2 YFSETQ, per germline. This CDR3 is built from 13 residues. V lost 4 bases to trimming and J lost 9 bases, with 14 bases between them. The CDR3 is CASSPDGVGPQHF. CDR3 nucleotides: TGCGCCAGCAGCCCGGACGGGGTCGGGCCCCAGCATTTT.

This clonotype appeared many times. The genes are TRBV7-8 and TRBJ1-3; D is uncertain. Trimming removed 0 bases at V and 4 bases at J, with 7 bases between. Per the germline V gene, CDR1 is SGHVS and CDR2 is FQNEAQ. This CDR3 spans 14 amino acids. The CDR3 reads CASSLAGGGNTIYF. Here the CDR3 DNA reads TGTGCCAGCAGCTTAGCGGGCGGCGGAAACACCATATATTTT.

Ten or more counts support this clonotype. As DNA, the CDR3 is TGTGCCAGCAGCCCGGGTGGCCGTGCGAACACTGAAGCTTTCTTT. This codes for CASSPGGRANTEAFF. This sequence joins TRBV7-8 and TRBJ1-1; D is unclear. Trimming stripped 5 bases from V and 1 base from J, with 14 bases between. The V gene's germline CDR1 is SGHVS and CDR2 FQNEAQ. The length of the CDR3 is 15 residues.

This clonotype was found many times. The chain combines TRBV4-2 with TRBJ2-3; TRBD2 matches at 15 bases. The V segment lost 4 bases and the J segment 2 bases; nucleotides outside the gene matches: 7. Germline CDR1 is LGHNA and CDR2 is YNFKEQ. The CDR3 runs 18 residues. CDR3 coding DNA: TGTGCCAGCAGCCCAGGGACTAGCGGGGGGATGATCACAGATACGCAGTATTTT. The encoded protein is CASSPGTSGGMITDTQYF.

This chain uses TRBV3-1 with TRBJ2-7; D remains unclear. V was cut by 0 bases and J by 0 bases, with 12 bases left in between. This CDR3 contains 16 residues. The V gene's germline CDR1 is LGHDT and CDR2 YNNKEL (reference sequence). CDR3 sequence: CASSQDARSSSYEQYF. The CDR3 bases are TGTGCCAGCAGCCAAGATGCCAGATCGAGCTCCTACGAGCAGTACTTC.

This clonotype was observed many times. The rearrangement links TRBV7-9 to TRBJ2-5, with no clear D. The ends were cut back, 1 base at V and 0 bases at J, with 9 bases in the middle. Looked up from germline, CDR1 is SEHNR and CDR2 is FQNEAQ (reference sequence). CDR3 length: 15 residues. CDR3 sequence (DNA): TGTGCCAGCAGCTTAGTTGGGGATCACCAAGAGACCCAGTACTTC. Translating gives CASSLVGDHQETQYF.

This clonotype was seen at least ten times. The chain couples TRBV20-1 to TRBJ2-2, with TRBD1 matching over 9 bases. From germline, CDR1 is DFQATT and CDR2 SNEGSKA (reference sequence). V shed 6 bases, J shed 5 bases, and the junction held 13 bases outside the gene matches. This CDR3 has 16 residues. The CDR3 loop reads CSAPGTGTLGTGELFF. The CDR3 DNA follows: TGCAGTGCACCCGGGACAGGGACGTTAGGGACCGGGGAGCTGTTTTTT.

Points on this clonotype: At one end the junction does not follow the germline gene, possibly because of a read error. The chain joins TRBV5-1 to TRBJ1-1, with D unclear. The CDR3 runs to 12 residues. Germline CDR1 is SGHRS and CDR2 is YFSETQ. The CDR3 DNA reads as TGCGCCAGCAGCTTTAGCGCCACTGAAGCATTCTTT. Protein: CASSFSATEAFF.

This clonotype was seen at least ten times. The V and J genes are TRBV20-1 and TRBJ2-7, with 10 bases aligning to TRBD2. Trimming at V came to 0 bases and at J to 3 bases, leaving 5 bases not matched to a gene. The CDR3 sequence is 15 residues long. CDR1 and CDR2 (germline): DFQATT, SNEGSKA (reference sequence). The CDR3 reads CSARDPGLANYEQYF. In DNA, the CDR3 is TGCAGTGCTAGAGACCCGGGACTAGCGAACTACGAGCAGTACTTC.

With respect to this clonotype: A junction end diverges from the germline sequence, so it may reflect a read error. The chain combines TRBV7-2 with TRBJ2-7, with 8 bases lining up with TRBD2. This CDR3 contains 13 residues. Germline CDR1 and CDR2: SGHTA and FQGNSA. CDR3 in amino acids: CAGSPGGSYDQYF. The CDR3 DNA sequence: TGTGCCGGCAGCCCGGGAGGGTCCTACGACCAGTACTTC. Filled out from reference TRBV7-2 and TRBJ2-7, the complete variable domain reads GAGVSQSPSNKVTEKGKDVELRCDPISGHTALYWYRQSLGQGLEFLIYFQGNSAPDKSGLPSDRFSAERTGGSVSTLTIQRTQQEDSAVYLCAGSPGGSYDQYFGPGTRLTVT.

This clonotype was recorded at least ten times. V and J are TRBV6-6 and TRBJ1-6; D gene unclear. This CDR3 region has 14 residues. V dropped 2 bases and J dropped 6 bases, with 8 bases sitting between them. Germline V lookup: CDR1 MNHNY, CDR2 SVGAGI (reference sequence). The CDR3 sequence is CASSYDAGNSPLHF. For the CDR3, the DNA is TGTGCCAGCAGTTACGATGCGGGTAATTCACCCCTCCACTTT.

Worth noting for this clonotype: This may arise from a read error, as a much more abundant clone is one base away. The J gene is TRBJ2-5, the V gene TRBV20-1, with 10 bases aligning to TRBD1. CDR3 length equals 13 residues. Germline CDR1 and CDR2: DFQATT and SNEGSKA (reference sequence). V trimming: 5 bases; J trimming: 5 bases; junction bases outside the gene matches: 5. The CDR3: CSAPRTGGETQYF. The CDR3 bases are TGCAGTGCTCCACGGACAGGGGGGGAGACCCAGTACTTC.